This T cell receptor (beta chain) derives from a study of T-cell memory formation after mild COVID-19 (dated by TCRdb to the early 2020s). Concerning the study at large: TCR sequence clusters from the two donors were found to be largely donor specific. In a couple of donors, T-cell clones that expanded and contracted after mild COVID-19 were tracked by sequencing TCRalpha and TCRbeta repertoires over time. Two young, previously healthy adult volunteers made up the cohort, one male and one female.

Findings and caveats that apply to the study as a whole: Clones contracting from day 15 to 85 had balanced CD4/CD8 phenotypes, while a second wave expanding from day 15 to 37 was biased towards CD4+. Some responding clones were detected in pre-infection memory, suggesting pre-existing cross-reactive memory T cells joined the SARS-CoV-2 response. SARS-CoV-2 specificity was not confirmed for the second-wave clones peaking on day 37. The study included only a couple of mild cases, and larger cohorts that include severe cases with pre-infection samples were judged to be necessary. Contracting CD4+ clones turned up mainly in the CM and EM memory subsets, whereas EMRA was where CD8+ clones were enriched.

This sample was sequenced with an Illumina NovaSeq 6000. TCRalpha and TCRbeta cDNA libraries were constructed by 5'RACE with constant-segment primers, with sample barcodes and unique molecular identifiers being introduced. RNA was extracted from every sample with Trizol reagent. Library amplification was performed in two PCR steps, and a second sample barcode and Illumina TruSeq adapters were introduced in the second step. The libraries were sequenced on an Illumina NovaSeq using 2 x 150 bp paired-end reads. The original methods were these. Reads were demultiplexed and collapsed into UMI-guided consensus sequences with migec v1.2.7. Using mixcr v2.1.11, the UMI consensuses were aligned to TRA and TRB V and J templates and assembled into clonotypes. Expanded or contracted clonotypes were those called significant by both edgeR and NoisET, with noise models trained on biological replicates. For edgeR calls, the thresholds were a false discovery rate-adjusted p below 0.01 and a log2 fold-change of 1. As an exploratory analysis of dynamics, max-normalized trajectories of the 1000 most abundant clonotypes were examined with PCA combined with hierarchical clustering. The CD4 or CD8 phenotype of responding clones was assigned using the separately sequenced CD4+ and CD8+ repertoires. The public sequencing data were trimmed at Q25 with fastp and processed into clonotypes with MiXCR by TCRdb, which kept only in-frame beta chains. Duplicate CDR3 protein sequences are folded into a single record with the most common DNA and genes. The V and J calls reflect TCRdb's pipeline rather than the authors' work. Present in this sample are about 340,000 distinct CDR3 sequences, roughly 13% of which were seen just once. The ten largest account for about 22% of the sample.

This clonotype was seen more than once but under ten times. Its antigen specificity is not known. This could be a read error, since a much larger clone is one nucleotide away. Ficoll-Paque density gradient centrifugation was used to isolate PBMCs. The CDR3 goes from the cysteine to the phenylalanine over 10 residues. Here the CDR3 DNA is all that survives: 30 bases in frame from base 1. Trimming takes 4 bases from V and 5 bases from J, and the germline ends sit 2 bases apart. Per the germline V gene (reference sequence), MNHEY is the CDR1 and SMNVEV is the CDR2. The source material was PBMCs or a T cell subset sorted from them (not recorded which). The clonotype was recovered from a man aged 18 to 29 who had mild COVID-19 (a few samples of this study predate the infection). The sample titles of this study are shuffled in the database, so cell type and time point are left out; the donor was told from shared clones. The chain was built from TRBV27 and TRBJ2-5, with no D gene named confidently. The sequenced DNA is TGTGCCAGCAGTTGGGAGACCCAGTACTTC. Its translation is CASSWETQYF.